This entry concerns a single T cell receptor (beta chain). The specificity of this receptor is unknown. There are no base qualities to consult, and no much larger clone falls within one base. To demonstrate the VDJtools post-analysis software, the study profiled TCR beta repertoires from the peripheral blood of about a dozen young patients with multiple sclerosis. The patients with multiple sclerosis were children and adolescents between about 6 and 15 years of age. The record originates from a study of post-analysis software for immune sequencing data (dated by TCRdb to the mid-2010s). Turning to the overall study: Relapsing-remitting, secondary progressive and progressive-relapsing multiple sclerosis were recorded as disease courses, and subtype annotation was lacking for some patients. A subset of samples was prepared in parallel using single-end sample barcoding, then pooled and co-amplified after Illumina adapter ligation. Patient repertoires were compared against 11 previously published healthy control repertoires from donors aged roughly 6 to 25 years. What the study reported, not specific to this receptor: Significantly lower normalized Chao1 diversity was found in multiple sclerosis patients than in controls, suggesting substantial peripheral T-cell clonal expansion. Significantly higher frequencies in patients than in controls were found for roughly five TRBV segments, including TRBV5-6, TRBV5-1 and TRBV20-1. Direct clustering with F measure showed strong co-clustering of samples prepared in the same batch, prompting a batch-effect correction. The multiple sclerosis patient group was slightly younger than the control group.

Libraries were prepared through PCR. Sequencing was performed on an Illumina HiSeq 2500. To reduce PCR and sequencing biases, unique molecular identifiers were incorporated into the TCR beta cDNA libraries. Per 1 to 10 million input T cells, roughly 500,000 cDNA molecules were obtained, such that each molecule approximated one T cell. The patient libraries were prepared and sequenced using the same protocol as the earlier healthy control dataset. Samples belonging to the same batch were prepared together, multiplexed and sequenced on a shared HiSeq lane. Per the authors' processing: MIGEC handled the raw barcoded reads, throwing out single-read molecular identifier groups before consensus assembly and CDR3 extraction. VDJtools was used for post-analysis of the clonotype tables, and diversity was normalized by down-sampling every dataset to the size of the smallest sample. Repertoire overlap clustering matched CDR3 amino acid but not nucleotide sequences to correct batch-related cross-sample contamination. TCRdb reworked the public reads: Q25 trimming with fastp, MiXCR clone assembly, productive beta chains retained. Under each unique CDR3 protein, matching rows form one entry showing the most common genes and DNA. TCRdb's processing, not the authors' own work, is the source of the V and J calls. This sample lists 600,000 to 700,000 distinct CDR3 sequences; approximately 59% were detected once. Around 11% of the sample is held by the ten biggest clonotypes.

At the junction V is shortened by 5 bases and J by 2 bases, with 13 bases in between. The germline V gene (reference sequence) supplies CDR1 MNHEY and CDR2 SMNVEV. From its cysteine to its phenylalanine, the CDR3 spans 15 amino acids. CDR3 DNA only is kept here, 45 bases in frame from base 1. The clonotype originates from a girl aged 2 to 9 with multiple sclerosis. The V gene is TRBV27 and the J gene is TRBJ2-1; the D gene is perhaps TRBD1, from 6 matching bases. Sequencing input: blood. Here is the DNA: TGTGCCAGCAGTAGTTACAGGGTCCCCTACAATGAGCAGTTCTTC. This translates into CASSSYRVPYNEQFF.